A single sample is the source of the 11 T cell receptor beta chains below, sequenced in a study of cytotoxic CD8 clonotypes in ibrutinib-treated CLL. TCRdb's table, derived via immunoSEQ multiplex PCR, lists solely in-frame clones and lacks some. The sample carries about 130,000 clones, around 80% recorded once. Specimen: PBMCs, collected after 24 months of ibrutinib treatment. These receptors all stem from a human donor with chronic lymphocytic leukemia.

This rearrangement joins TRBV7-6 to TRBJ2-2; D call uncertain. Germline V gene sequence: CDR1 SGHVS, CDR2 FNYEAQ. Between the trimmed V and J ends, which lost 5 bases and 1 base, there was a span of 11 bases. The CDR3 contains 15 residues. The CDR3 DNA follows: TGTGCCAGCAGCCCGAGGACGGTGAACACCGGGGAGCTGTTTTTT. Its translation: CASSPRTVNTGELFF.

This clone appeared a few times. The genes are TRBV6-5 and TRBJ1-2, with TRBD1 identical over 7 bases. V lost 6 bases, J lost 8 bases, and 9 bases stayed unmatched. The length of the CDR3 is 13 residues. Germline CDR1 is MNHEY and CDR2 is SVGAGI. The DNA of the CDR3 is TGTGCCAGCAGACAGGGGACGTCTAGCGGCTACACCTTC. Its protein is CASRQGTSSGYTF.

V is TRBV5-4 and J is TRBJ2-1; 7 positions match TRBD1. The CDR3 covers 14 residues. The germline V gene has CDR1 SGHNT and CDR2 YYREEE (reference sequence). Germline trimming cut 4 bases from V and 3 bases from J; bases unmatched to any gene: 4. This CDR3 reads CASSKDRVYNEQFF. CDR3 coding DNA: TGTGCCAGCAGCAAAGACAGGGTCTACAATGAGCAGTTCTTC.

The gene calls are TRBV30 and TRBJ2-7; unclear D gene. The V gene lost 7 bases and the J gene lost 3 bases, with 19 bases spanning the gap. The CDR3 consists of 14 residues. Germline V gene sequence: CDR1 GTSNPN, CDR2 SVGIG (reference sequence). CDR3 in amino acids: CASIDGNTYYEQYF. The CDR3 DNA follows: TGTGCCTCGATCGATGGGAACACGTACTACGAGCAGTACTTC.

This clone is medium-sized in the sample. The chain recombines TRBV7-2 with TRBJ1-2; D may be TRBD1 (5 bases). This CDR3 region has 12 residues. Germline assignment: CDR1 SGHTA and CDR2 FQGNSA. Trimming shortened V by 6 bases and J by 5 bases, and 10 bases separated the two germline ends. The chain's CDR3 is CASRAGTYGYTF. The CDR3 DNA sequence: TGTGCCAGCAGGGCCGGGACTTATGGCTACACCTTC.

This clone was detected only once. The CDR3 region is CASSPILGENYGYTF. The CDR3 nucleotides are TGCGCCAGCAGCCCCATATTGGGGGAAAACTATGGCTACACCTTC. The chain couples TRBV5-1 to TRBJ1-2, with a tentative D call TRBD1 (5 bases). Germline loops: CDR1 SGHRS, CDR2 YFSETQ. The CDR3 is 15 amino acids. Deletions cut 4 bases from V and 2 bases from J, with 15 bases between.

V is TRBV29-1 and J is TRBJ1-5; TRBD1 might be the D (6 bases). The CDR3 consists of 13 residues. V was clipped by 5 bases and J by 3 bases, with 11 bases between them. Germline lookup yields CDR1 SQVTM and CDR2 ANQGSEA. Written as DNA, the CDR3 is TGCAGCGTTTCGGACAGAAACAATCAGCCCCAGCATTTT. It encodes CSVSDRNNQPQHF.

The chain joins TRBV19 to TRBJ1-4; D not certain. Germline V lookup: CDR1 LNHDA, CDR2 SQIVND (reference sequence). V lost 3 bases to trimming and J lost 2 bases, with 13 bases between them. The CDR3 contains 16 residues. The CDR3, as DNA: TGTGCCAGTAGTATGGGTCTCCTCGGGACTAATGAAAAACTGTTTTTT. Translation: CASSMGLLGTNEKLFF.

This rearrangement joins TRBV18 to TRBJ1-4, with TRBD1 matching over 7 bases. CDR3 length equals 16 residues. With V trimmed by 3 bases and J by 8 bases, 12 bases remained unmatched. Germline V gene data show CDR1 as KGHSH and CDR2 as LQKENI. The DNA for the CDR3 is TGTGCCAGCTCACCTTCCTCCGGGACAGACGGAGAAAAACTGTTTTTT. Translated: CASSPSSGTDGEKLFF.

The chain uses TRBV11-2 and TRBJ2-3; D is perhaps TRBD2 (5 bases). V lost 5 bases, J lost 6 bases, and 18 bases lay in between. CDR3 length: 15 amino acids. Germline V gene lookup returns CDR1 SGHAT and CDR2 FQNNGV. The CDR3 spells CASSPWTLSGDTQYF. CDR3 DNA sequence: TGTGCCAGCAGCCCTTGGACTCTTAGTGGGGATACGCAGTATTTT.

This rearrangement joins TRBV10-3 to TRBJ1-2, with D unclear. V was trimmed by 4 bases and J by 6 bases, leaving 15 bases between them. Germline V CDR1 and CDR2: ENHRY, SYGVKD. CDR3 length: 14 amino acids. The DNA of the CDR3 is TGTGCCATCAGTGCGGCCGGGCCTCGAGATGGCTACACCTTC. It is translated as CAISAAGPRDGYTF.